Each of the 20 T cell receptor beta chains below was sequenced from the same sample in a study of blood T cell repertoires in COVID-19. The assay was immunoSEQ multiplex PCR, and TCRdb's table has in-frame clones only and misses some. In the table there are 200,000 to 250,000 clones, roughly 80% of which are singletons. Sequencing used peripheral blood. These receptor sequences come from a woman aged 25 to 39 who had recovered from COVID-19.

V usage is TRBV5-1 and J usage is TRBJ2-5, with D hard to call. The CDR3 covers 12 residues. Trimming stripped 4 bases from V and 2 bases from J, with 6 bases between. Germline-derived CDR1 and CDR2 are SGHRS and YFSETQ. CDR3 in amino acids: CASSQRQETQYF. CDR3 sequence (DNA): TGCGCCAGCAGCCAGAGGCAAGAGACCCAGTACTTC. The full variable domain, in which reference TRBV5-1 and TRBJ2-5 provide the parts outside the CDR3, is KAGVTQTPRYLIKTRGQQVTLSCSPISGHRSVSWYQQTPGQGLQFLFEYFSETQRNKGNFPGRFSGRQFSNSRSEMNVSTLELGDSALYLCASSQRQETQYFGPGTRLLVL.

The chain recombines TRBV9 with TRBJ1-3; no reliable D call. Trimming took 4 bases from V and 0 from J, leaving 11 bases between them. Germline CDR1 reads SGDLS; CDR2 reads YYNGEE. The length of the CDR3 is 15 residues. The CDR3 spells CASSKDGNSGNTIYF. CDR3 sequence (DNA): TGTGCCAGCAGCAAAGACGGGAACTCTGGAAACACCATATATTTT.

The J gene is TRBJ2-7, the V gene TRBV7-9, with D possibly TRBD1 on 6 matching bases. This CDR3 has 13 residues. CDR1 SEHNR and CDR2 FQNEAQ come from the germline V gene (reference sequence). V was trimmed by 5 bases and J by 2 bases, leaving 10 bases between them. The CDR3 DNA sequence: TGTGCCAGCAGCCGGGGACATCCCTACGAGCAGTACTTC. As protein: CASSRGHPYEQYF.

As concerns this clone: Distinct nucleotide sequences in the sample also encode this CDR3. The chain has TRBV18 and TRBJ1-6, with unresolved D. CDR3 length: 14 amino acids. V lost 3 bases and J 7 bases, leaving 10 bases between the germline ends. Germline values: CDR1 KGHSH, CDR2 LQKENI. The CDR3 DNA sequence: TGTGCCAGCTCACCCACAGCGGACAATTCACCCCTCCACTTT. Its protein product is CASSPTADNSPLHF.

V and J are TRBV6-4 and TRBJ2-3; 7 nucleotides line up with TRBD2. The ends lost 0 bases at V and 4 bases at J; junction bases unmatched: 7. CDR3 length: 16 residues. Germline values: CDR1 MRHNA, CDR2 SNTAGT. The CDR3 DNA is TGTGCCAGCAGTGACTCAGGGTCTAGCGGATCAGATACGCAGTATTTT. This translates into CASSDSGSSGSDTQYF.

J is TRBJ2-7 and V is TRBV19, with 12 nucleotides matching TRBD1. With 3 bases clipped from V and 2 bases from J, the junction kept 5 bases outside the gene matches. There are 16 residues in the CDR3. The germline gives CDR1 LNHDA, CDR2 SQIVND (reference sequence). CDR3 protein: CASSISGTGGTYEQYF. The CDR3, as DNA: TGTGCCAGTAGTATCTCCGGGACAGGGGGCACCTACGAGCAGTACTTC.

This chain joins TRBV12-3 or TRBV12-4 and TRBJ1-1; D is unresolved. The CDR3 totals 13 residues. V lost 0 bases to trimming and J lost 8 bases, with 10 bases between them. CDR3 nucleotide sequence: TGTGCCAGCAGTTTAGCGGAAGAGGGCGAAGCTTTCTTT. This encodes CASSLAEEGEAFF.

The V and J genes are TRBV7-2 and TRBJ2-7, with a tentative D call TRBD2 (5 bases). Trimming took 4 bases from V and 4 from J, leaving 14 bases between them. Germline-derived CDR1 and CDR2 are SGHTA and FQGNSA. The CDR3 sequence is 14 residues long. CDR3: CASSSLTKWYEQYF. CDR3 nucleotides: TGTGCCAGCAGCTCCCTGACTAAGTGGTACGAGCAGTACTTC. Full variable domain (outside the CDR3, taken from reference TRBV7-2 and TRBJ2-7): GAGVSQSPSNKVTEKGKDVELRCDPISGHTALYWYRQSLGQGLEFLIYFQGNSAPDKSGLPSDRFSAERTGGSVSTLTIQRTQQEDSAVYLCASSSLTKWYEQYFGPGTRLTVT.

CDR3 sequence reads: CASSSQGAHDEQYF. In DNA form, the CDR3 reads TGTGCCAGCAGTTCACAGGGGGCGCACGACGAGCAGTACTTC. The gene calls are TRBV28 and TRBJ2-7; 9 nucleotides align to TRBD1. V gave up 4 bases and J gave up 5 bases; unmatched junction bases: 6. This CDR3 spans 14 amino acids. Looked up from germline, CDR1 is MDHEN and CDR2 is SYDVKM.

The chain uses TRBV7-3 and TRBJ2-7, with TRBD2 identical over 7 bases. Germline V gene sequence: CDR1 SGHTA, CDR2 FQGTGA. V shed 0 bases, J shed 5 bases, and the junction held 7 bases outside the gene matches. The CDR3 sequence is 15 residues long. For the CDR3, the DNA is TGTGCCAGCAGCTTAACGGGCGGGAGTCAGAACGAGCAGTACTTC. Amino acids: CASSLTGGSQNEQYF.

Note on this clone: Other nucleotide sequences in the sample specify the same CDR3. The chain links TRBV5-1 to TRBJ1-5; D remains unclear. Per the germline V gene, CDR1 is SGHRS and CDR2 is YFSETQ. The germline V and J ends were trimmed by 0 bases and 1 base, with 8 bases remaining between them. The CDR3 contains 15 residues. As DNA, the CDR3 is TGCGCCAGCAGCTTGGTGCCGGGAAGCAATCAGCCCCAGCATTTT. Protein product: CASSLVPGSNQPQHF.

The CDR3 nucleotides are TGTGCCAGCACACACCGGGGGGGTTACGAGCAGTACTTC. Encoded protein: CASTHRGGYEQYF. The gene calls are TRBV28 and TRBJ2-7; 8 bases match TRBD2. V dropped 7 bases and J dropped 4; count of bases not matched to a gene: 6. The CDR3 totals 13 residues. Germline-derived CDR1 and CDR2 are MDHEN and SYDVKM.

This chain connects TRBV6-5 to TRBJ1-1; D ambiguous. Germline assignment: CDR1 MNHEY and CDR2 SVGAGI. V lost 0 bases and J 3 bases, leaving 14 bases between the germline ends. This CDR3 has 16 amino acids. Written as DNA, the CDR3 is TGTGCCAGCAGTTACTCAAGTTACGAGAGTTACACTGAAGCTTTCTTT. Its translation is CASSYSSYESYTEAFF.

Only one count was recorded for this clone. The V gene is TRBV18, the J gene TRBJ1-4, with TRBD1 matching over 10 bases. Trimming cost V 0 bases and J 8 bases; bases outside gene matches: 3. Germline assignment: CDR1 KGHSH and CDR2 LQKENI. The CDR3 sequence is 15 residues long. The CDR3 nucleotides read TGTGCCAGCTCACCACCGCGGACAGGGGGAGAAAAACTGTTTTTT. This encodes CASSPPRTGGEKLFF.

V is TRBV2 and J is TRBJ1-6; TRBD1 might be the D (5 bases). The CDR3 sequence is 13 residues long. CDR1 and CDR2 (germline): SNHLY, FYNNEI. With 6 bases removed from V and 14 bases from J, the gap between germline ends came to 17 bases. The DNA of the CDR3 is TGTGCCAGCAGGAAGGGGCAGGCTTGGGCCCTCCACTTT. Its translation is CASRKGQAWALHF.

The CDR3 region has the DNA TGTGCCAGCAGTGATTCTTGGGCAGGGGGTAGGAATGAGCAGTTCTTC. It specifies CASSDSWAGGRNEQFF. The chain couples TRBV6-1 to TRBJ2-1; 7 bases line up with TRBD1. The CDR3 has 16 residues. V shed 3 bases, J shed 7 bases, and the junction held 12 bases outside the gene matches. Germline V gene sequence: CDR1 MNHNS, CDR2 SASEGT.

The chain combines TRBV9 with TRBJ2-7, with 10 bases fitting TRBD2. This CDR3 region has 15 residues. J lost 2 bases, V lost 2 bases, and 4 bases had no gene match. Germline V CDR1 and CDR2: SGDLS, YYNGEE. The CDR3 coding sequence is TGTGCCAGCAGCGTCTCTAGCGGGAGCGCCTACGAGCAGTACTTC. This codes for CASSVSSGSAYEQYF.

The J gene is TRBJ2-7, the V gene TRBV5-1; 9 bases align to TRBD2. Losses at the gene ends were 5 bases for V and 4 bases for J; bases not matched to a gene: 7. Germline lookup yields CDR1 SGHRS and CDR2 YFSETQ. CDR3 length: 14 residues. The DNA for the CDR3 is TGCGCCAGCAGGCCCGGGACTAGCAGATACGAGCAGTACTTC. This gives the protein CASRPGTSRYEQYF. Together with reference TRBV5-1 and TRBJ2-7, the CDR3 gives the full variable domain: KAGVTQTPRYLIKTRGQQVTLSCSPISGHRSVSWYQQTPGQGLQFLFEYFSETQRNKGNFPGRFSGRQFSNSRSEMNVSTLELGDSALYLCASRPGTSRYEQYFGPGTRLTVT.

Remarks on this clone: The same CDR3 is also encoded by other DNA sequences in this sample. The chain couples TRBV18 to TRBJ2-1; 11 nucleotides match TRBD2. The CDR3 has 15 residues. Unmatched junction bases numbered 3, after V lost 2 bases and J lost 6 bases. The V gene's germline CDR1 is KGHSH and CDR2 LQKENI. The CDR3 sequence: CASSPTSGSRNEQFF. Written as DNA, the CDR3 is TGTGCCAGCTCACCAACTAGCGGGAGTCGCAATGAGCAGTTCTTC.

This rearrangement joins TRBV19 to TRBJ2-3; 9 bases agree with TRBD2. The CDR3 is 16 amino acids. Losses at the gene ends were 5 bases for V and 7 bases for J; bases not matched to a gene: 13. Germline CDR1 is LNHDA and CDR2 is SQIVND (reference sequence). The CDR3 loop is CASSSIFTSGSNTQYF. As DNA, the CDR3 is TGTGCCAGTAGTTCCATTTTCACTAGCGGGTCGAATACGCAGTATTTT.